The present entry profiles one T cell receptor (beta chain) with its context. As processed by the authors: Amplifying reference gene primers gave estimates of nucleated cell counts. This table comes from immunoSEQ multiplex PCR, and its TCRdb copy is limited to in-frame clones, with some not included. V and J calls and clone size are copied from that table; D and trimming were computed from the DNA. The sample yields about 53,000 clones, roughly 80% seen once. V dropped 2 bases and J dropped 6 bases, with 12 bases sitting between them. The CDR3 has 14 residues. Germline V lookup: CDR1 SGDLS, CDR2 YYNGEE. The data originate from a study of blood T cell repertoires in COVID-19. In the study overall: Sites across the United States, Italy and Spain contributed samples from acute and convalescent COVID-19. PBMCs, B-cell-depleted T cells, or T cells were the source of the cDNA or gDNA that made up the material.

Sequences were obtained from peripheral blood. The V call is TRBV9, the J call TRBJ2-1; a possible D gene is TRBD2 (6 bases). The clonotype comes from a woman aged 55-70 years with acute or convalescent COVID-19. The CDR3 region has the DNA TGTGCCAGCAGCGTTGGAGGGCTGGGCAATGAGCAGTTCTTC. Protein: CASSVGGLGNEQFF.